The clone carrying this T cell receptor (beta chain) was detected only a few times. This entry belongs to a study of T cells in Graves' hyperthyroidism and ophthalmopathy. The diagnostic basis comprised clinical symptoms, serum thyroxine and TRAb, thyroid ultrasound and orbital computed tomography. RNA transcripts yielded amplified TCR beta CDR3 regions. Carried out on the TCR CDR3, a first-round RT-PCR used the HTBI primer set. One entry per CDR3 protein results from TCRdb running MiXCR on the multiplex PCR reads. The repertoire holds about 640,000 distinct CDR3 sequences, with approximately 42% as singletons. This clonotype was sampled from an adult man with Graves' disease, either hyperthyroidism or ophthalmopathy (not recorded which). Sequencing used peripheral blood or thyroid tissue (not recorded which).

The CDR3 DNA reads as TGCGCCAGCAGCGCGATGGGGACGGATAAAGAGACCCAGTACTTC. It encodes CASSAMGTDKETQYF. This sequence joins TRBV4-1 and TRBJ2-5; the D gene could be TRBD1 or TRBD2 (5 bases each). Trimming pared 5 bases from V and 3 bases from J, leaving 16 bases between. CDR1 and CDR2 from the germline V gene are MGHRA and YSYEKL. The CDR3 runs 15 residues.